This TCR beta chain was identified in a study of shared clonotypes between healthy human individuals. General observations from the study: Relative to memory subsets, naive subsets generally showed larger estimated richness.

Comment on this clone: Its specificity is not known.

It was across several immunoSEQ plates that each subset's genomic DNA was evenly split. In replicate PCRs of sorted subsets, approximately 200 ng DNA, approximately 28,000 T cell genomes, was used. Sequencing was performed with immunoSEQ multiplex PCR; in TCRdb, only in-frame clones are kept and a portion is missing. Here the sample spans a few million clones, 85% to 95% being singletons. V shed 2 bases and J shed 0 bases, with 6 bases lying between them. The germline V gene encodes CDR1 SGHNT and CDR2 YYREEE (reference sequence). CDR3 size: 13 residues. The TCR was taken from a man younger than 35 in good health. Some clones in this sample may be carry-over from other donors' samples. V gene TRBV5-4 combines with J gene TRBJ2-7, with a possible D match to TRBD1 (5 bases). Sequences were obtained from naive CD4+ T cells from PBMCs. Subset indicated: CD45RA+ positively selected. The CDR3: CASSLQDSYEQYF. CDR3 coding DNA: TGTGCCAGCAGCTTACAGGACTCCTACGAGCAGTACTTC.